This TCR beta chain is from a study of breast tumors, draining lymph nodes, adjacent tissues. Regarding the study as a whole: Compared with basal-like, luminal-like tumors shared significantly more repertoire with nontumor tissue. Compared with lymph nodes, tumors were less diverse; compared with nontumor tissue, more.

This clonotype was recorded a few times. Its target is unknown. V shed 6 bases and J shed 4 bases, with 17 bases lying between them. Germline V lookup: CDR1 MGHRA, CDR2 YSYEKL. There are 15 residues in the CDR3. TCRdb reprocessed the multiplex PCR reads via MiXCR and lists one record per CDR3 protein. Of around 13,000 distinct CDR3 sequences detected, about 46% appear once; the ten largest clones hold about 42%. The sample comprised tumor-adjacent breast tissue. This chain links TRBV4-1 with TRBJ2-3; D is perhaps TRBD1 (6 bases). The clonotype was recovered from a female donor with breast cancer. Some clones in this sample may be carry-over from other donors' samples. CDR3 in amino acids: CASSRSGTLADTQYF. CDR3 bases: TGCGCCAGCAGTCGCTCCGGGACACTTGCAGATACGCAGTATTTT.